Listed here are 9 T cell receptor beta chains from one sample, sequenced in a study of T-cell memory formation after mild COVID-19. TCRdb ran MiXCR on the 5' RACE reads and lists one entry per CDR3 protein. There are 14,000 to 15,000 distinct CDR3 sequences in the sample; roughly a fifth occur only once, and 55% to 65% lies in the top ten. The sequencing sample was made of PBMCs or a T cell subset sorted from them (not recorded which). The origin of the receptors is a man between 18 and 29 years old who had mild COVID-19 (a few samples of this study predate the infection). Cell type and time point are not known.

This clonotype was observed at least ten times. This chain links TRBV5-8 with TRBJ1-6; perhaps TRBD1 as D (6 bases). From germline, CDR1 is SGHTS and CDR2 YDEGEE. The length of the CDR3 is 14 residues. V gave up 2 bases and J gave up 10 bases, with 13 bases separating them. CDR3 bases: TGTGCCAGCAGCTTTGGGCAGGGGATCTCACCCCTCCACTTT. It yields the protein CASSFGQGISPLHF.

In this sample, this clonotype turned up many times. The chain uses TRBV27 and TRBJ2-7; D not certain. Germline V gene sequence: CDR1 MNHEY, CDR2 SMNVEV (reference sequence). The CDR3 covers 15 residues. V gave up 4 bases and J gave up 4 bases, with 17 bases separating them. In nucleotides, the CDR3 is TGTGCCAGCAGTTATGGTACGGTCAGAGTTTACGAGCAGTACTTC. Translation: CASSYGTVRVYEQYF.

This rearrangement joins TRBV3-1 to TRBJ1-6; D not resolved. Trimming left V 1 base short and J 8 bases short, with 9 bases between. CDR1 LGHDT and CDR2 YNNKEL come from the germline V gene (reference sequence). The CDR3 contains 14 residues. In DNA, the CDR3 is TGTGCCAGCAGCCAAGTTGGGTTTTATTCACCCCTCCACTTT. Protein: CASSQVGFYSPLHF.

This clonotype occurred many times. The rearrangement joins TRBV19 to TRBJ1-1; weak D call: TRBD1 (5 bases). Looked up from germline, CDR1 is LNHDA and CDR2 is SQIVND (reference sequence). CDR3 length: 13 amino acids. V lost 5 bases to trimming and J lost 7 bases, with 14 bases between them. This CDR3 is CASSWSGADEAFF. The CDR3 DNA follows: TGTGCCAGTAGTTGGTCCGGGGCGGATGAAGCTTTCTTT.

Ten or more counts support this clonotype. The chain uses TRBV21-1 and TRBJ2-7; the table's D call, TRBD1, has no DNA check behind it. TRBV21-1 corresponds to a pseudogene. The CDR3 runs to 15 residues. CDR3 DNA: TGTGCCAGCAGCACCCGGGACAGTACCTCCTACGAGCAGTACTTC. Translating it yields CASSTRDSTSYEQYF.

This clonotype came up many times. The chain combines TRBV7-2 with TRBJ2-7, with 9 bases that match TRBD2. V lost 6 bases to trimming and J lost 2 bases; unmatched junction nucleotides: 5. Germline loops: CDR1 SGHTA, CDR2 FQGNSA. The CDR3 spans 14 residues. The CDR3 sequence is CASRRGGVAYEQYF. As DNA, the CDR3 is TGTGCCAGCAGGCGGGGGGGCGTGGCCTACGAGCAGTACTTC.

CDR3 sequence (DNA): TGTGCCAGCAGCTCCTACCGGGACATTCAAGAAAAACTGTTTTTT. Translating it yields CASSSYRDIQEKLFF. The rearrangement links TRBV7-9 to TRBJ1-4; tentative D call: TRBD1 (6 bases). The CDR3 loop spans 15 amino acids. Germline V gives CDR1 SEHNR, CDR2 FQNEAQ (reference sequence). Trimming took 4 bases from V and 8 from J, leaving 17 bases between them.

In this sample, this clonotype turned up many times. The V gene is TRBV29-1, the J gene TRBJ2-1; 13 bases fit TRBD2. The CDR3 is 15 amino acids. V was clipped by 7 bases and J by 2 bases; unmatched bases: 5. CDR1 is SQVTM and CDR2 is ANQGSEA in the germline V gene. In DNA, the CDR3 is TGCAGCGGGCAGACTAGCGGGGGGCCCTACAATGAGCAGTTCTTC. Amino acid sequence: CSGQTSGGPYNEQFF.

Many counts were recorded for this clonotype. The V gene is TRBV9, the J gene TRBJ2-2, with D unresolved. The length of the CDR3 is 16 residues. The germline V and J ends were trimmed by 0 bases and 0 bases, with 9 bases remaining between them. Germline CDR1 is SGDLS and CDR2 is YYNGEE. The CDR3 DNA reads as TGTGCCAGCAGCGTAGGGGAACAGCCGAACACCGGGGAGCTGTTTTTT. Amino acid sequence: CASSVGEQPNTGELFF.